The table lists the clone carrying this TCR beta chain with many counts. J was trimmed by 5 bases and V by 2 bases; bases with no gene match: 10. There are 18 residues in the CDR3. The germline V gene encodes CDR1 SGHRS and CDR2 YFSETQ. This entry is derived from a study of response to subunit inactivated influenza vaccine. Each CDR3 protein is one row after TCRdb ran MiXCR on the RT-PCR reads. This sample carries a few hundred thousand distinct CDR3 sequences, 6% to 9% of them seen once, and the ten largest clones take approximately 14%. The TCR originated in a man between 50 and 69 years old who received an inactivated influenza vaccine. Sequencing used PBMCs from blood, obtained 23 months after vaccination. The chain carries TRBV5-1 and TRBJ2-1, with 13 bases aligning to TRBD2. DNA of the CDR3: TGCGCCAGCAGCTTCCGGACTAGCGGGAGTGGGGGCAACAATGAGCAGTTCTTC. It yields the protein CASSFRTSGSGGNNEQFF.